What follows describes a single T cell receptor (beta chain). CD45RO-negative, CCR7-selected cells formed the naive CD8 fraction, which excluded terminally differentiated effector memory CD45RA+ cells. This sample was included in a study of shared clonotypes between healthy human individuals. Here immunoSEQ multiplex PCR was the method, and the copy in TCRdb shows in-frame clones only, minus some. The data hold about 2 million clones, with less than 95% observed a single time. Germline-derived CDR1 and CDR2 are LGHNA and YSLEER. V trimming: 1 base; J trimming: 2 bases; junction bases outside the gene matches: 6. CDR3 length: 17 residues.

V usage is TRBV4-3 and J usage is TRBJ2-1; 9 bases are a match to TRBD2. Material: naive CD8+ T cells sorted from blood. The receptor's source is a man between 18 and 29 years old in good health. The CDR3 region has the DNA TGCGCCAGCAGCCAAGGGGGGCTAGCGGGGCCCTACAATGAGCAGTTCTTC. It encodes CASSQGGLAGPYNEQFF.